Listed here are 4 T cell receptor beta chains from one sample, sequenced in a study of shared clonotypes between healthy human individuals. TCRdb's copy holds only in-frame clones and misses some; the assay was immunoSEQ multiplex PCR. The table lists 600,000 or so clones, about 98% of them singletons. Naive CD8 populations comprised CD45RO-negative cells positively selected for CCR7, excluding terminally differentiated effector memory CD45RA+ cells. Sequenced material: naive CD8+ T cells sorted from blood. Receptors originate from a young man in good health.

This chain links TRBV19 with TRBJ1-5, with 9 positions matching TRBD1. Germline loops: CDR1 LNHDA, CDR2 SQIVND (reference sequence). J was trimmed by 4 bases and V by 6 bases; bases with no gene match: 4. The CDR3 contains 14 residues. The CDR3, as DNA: TGTGCCAGTAGGGGGACAGGGCGGAATCAGCCCCAGCATTTT. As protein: CASRGTGRNQPQHF.

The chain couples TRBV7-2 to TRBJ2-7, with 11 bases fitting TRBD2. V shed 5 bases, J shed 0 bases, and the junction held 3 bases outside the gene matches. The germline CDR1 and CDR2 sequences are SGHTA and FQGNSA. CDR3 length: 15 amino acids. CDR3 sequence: CASSRLAGISYEQYF. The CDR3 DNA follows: TGTGCCAGCAGCCGACTAGCGGGGATCTCCTACGAGCAGTACTTC.

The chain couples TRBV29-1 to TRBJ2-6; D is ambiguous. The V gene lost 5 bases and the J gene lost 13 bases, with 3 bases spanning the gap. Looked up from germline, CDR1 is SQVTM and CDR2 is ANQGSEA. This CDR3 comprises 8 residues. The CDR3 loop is CSVWVLTF. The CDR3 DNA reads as TGCAGCGTTTGGGTCCTGACTTTC.

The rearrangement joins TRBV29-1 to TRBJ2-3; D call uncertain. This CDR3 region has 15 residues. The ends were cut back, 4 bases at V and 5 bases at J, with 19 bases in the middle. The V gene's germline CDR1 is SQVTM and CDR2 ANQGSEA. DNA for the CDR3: TGCAGCGTTGTTGCAAGAGCACCCTTCGGAGATACGCAGTATTTT. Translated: CSVVARAPFGDTQYF.